This T cell receptor beta chain was found in a study of cytomegalovirus exposure and HLA in healthy donors. General observations from the study: The later analysis indicated that the majority of CMV-associated TCR beta chains appeared HLA-restricted.

With 60 Vbeta and 13 Jbeta primers, the PCR was carried out. Only in-frame clones appear in the TCRdb table, and some are missing; sequencing was by immunoSEQ multiplex PCR. Its table records about 130,000 clones. As to this clone: Its antigen remains unidentified.

The receptor was isolated from a woman aged 55 to 70 in good health and CMV-seronegative. Sequencing used PBMCs.

The chain's CDR3 is CASSPGTSGDTQYF. The CDR3 DNA is TGTGCCAGCAGCCCCGGGACTAGCGGAGATACGCAGTATTTT. The chain employs TRBV7-3 and TRBJ2-3, with 11 bases lining up with TRBD2. Germline lookup yields CDR1 SGHTA and CDR2 FQGTGA. CDR3 length: 14 residues. V lost 5 bases to trimming and J lost 5 bases; unmatched junction nucleotides: 3.